These 15 T cell receptor beta chains were sequenced from one sample in a study of cytomegalovirus exposure and HLA in healthy donors. This PCR relied on a set of 60 Vbeta primers and 13 Jbeta primers. The data were produced by immunoSEQ multiplex PCR, yet TCRdb's version contains in-frame clones alone and is incomplete. The profile shows tens of thousands of clones, roughly 53% of them singletons. The sample consisted of PBMCs. The receptors come from a human donor in good health.

This sequence joins TRBV23-1 and TRBJ2-7; weak D call: TRBD1 (5 bases). TRBV23-1 is noted as an ORF with a role that remains uncertain. The V end was cut by 0 bases, the J end by 0 bases, with 18 bases between. CDR3 length: 18 residues. For the CDR3, the DNA is TGCGCCAGCAGTCAATCGGCCGCCGGACACCCGAGCTCCTACGAGCAGTACTTC. Translating it yields CASSQSAAGHPSSYEQYF.

This rearrangement joins TRBV12-5 to TRBJ1-1; no clear D. CDR1 LGHNT and CDR2 FRNRAP come from the germline V gene. The CDR3 runs to 11 residues. The CDR3 is CVQSMNTEAFF. DNA of the CDR3: TGTGTCCAGTCCATGAACACTGAAGCTTTCTTT.

V is TRBV9 and J is TRBJ2-1, with D tentatively TRBD2 (7 bases). The germline CDR1 and CDR2 sequences are SGDLS and YYNGEE. Trimming left V 0 bases short and J 4 bases short, with 11 bases between. The length of the CDR3 is 15 residues. The CDR3 nucleotides read TGTGCCAGCAGCGTAGAGGCGGGGGCTTACAATGAGCAGTTCTTC. Protein: CASSVEAGAYNEQFF.

Concerning this clone itself: Compared with germline, one end of the junction differs, possibly owing to a read error. The genes are TRBV7-9 and TRBJ2-2; D call uncertain. The CDR3 sequence is 15 residues long. Germline lookup yields CDR1 SEHNR and CDR2 FQNEAQ (reference sequence). The CDR3 is CSSSLPVVDTGELFF. CDR3 in DNA: TGTTCCAGCAGCCTACCGGTGGTAGACACCGGGGAGCTGTTTTTT.

This clone has only a few counts. The chain combines TRBV5-1 with TRBJ2-3; weak D call: TRBD2 (6 bases). V gave up 4 bases and J gave up 3 bases, with 18 bases separating them. The germline V gene has CDR1 SGHRS and CDR2 YFSETQ. CDR3 length: 16 residues. The CDR3 loop reads CASSNSGDWVTDTQYF. CDR3 coding DNA: TGCGCCAGCAGCAACTCCGGGGACTGGGTAACAGATACGCAGTATTTT.

This chain uses TRBV30 with TRBJ1-5; a possible D gene is TRBD1 (5 bases). This CDR3 contains 12 residues. Trimming removed 3 bases at V and 6 bases at J, with 9 bases between. Germline V lookup: CDR1 GTSNPN, CDR2 SVGIG (reference sequence). The CDR3 sequence is CAWSRVSQPQHF. The DNA of the CDR3 is TGTGCCTGGAGCAGGGTATCTCAGCCCCAGCATTTT.

The chain uses TRBV19 and TRBJ1-1, with unresolved D. Germline CDR1 reads LNHDA; CDR2 reads SQIVND (reference sequence). This CDR3 region has 14 residues. Trimming took off 2 bases at V and 6 bases at J, with 13 bases between the two ends. CDR3 nucleotide sequence: TGTGCCAGTAGTATAAAGATCGGGATTCCTGAAGCTTTCTTT. This codes for CASSIKIGIPEAFF.

The chain recombines TRBV30 with TRBJ2-7; D might be TRBD1 (7 bases). There are 13 residues in the CDR3. The germline CDR1 and CDR2 sequences are GTSNPN and SVGIG (reference sequence). Trimming left V 3 bases short and J 4 bases short, with 13 bases between. The CDR3 here is CAWRGGQKYEQYF. DNA of the CDR3: TGTGCCTGGAGGGGGGGACAGAAGTACGAGCAGTACTTC.

The genes are TRBV18 and TRBJ1-1; D gene ambiguous. V shed 1 base and J shed 5 bases, with 11 bases lying between them. The CDR3 is made up of 14 amino acids. Germline V gene data show CDR1 as KGHSH and CDR2 as LQKENI. CDR3 amino acids: CASSPLLQKTEAFF. CDR3 in DNA: TGTGCCAGCTCACCACTGCTTCAGAAGACTGAAGCTTTCTTT.

This chain uses TRBV4-3 with TRBJ2-3; TRBD2 aligns across 8 bases. Germline CDR1 and CDR2: LGHNA and YSLEER. This CDR3 spans 17 amino acids. Trimming took 4 bases from V and 3 from J; bases not matched to a gene: 12. CDR3 nucleotides: TGCGCCAGCAGCCCACGTAGCGGGACCCGGGCTACAGATACGCAGTATTTT. Translation gives CASSPRSGTRATDTQYF.

The chain employs TRBV4-1 and TRBJ2-1; D possibly corresponds to TRBD1 (6 bases). Trimming pared 3 bases from V and 6 bases from J, leaving 15 bases between. The CDR3 consists of 15 residues. Germline loops: CDR1 MGHRA, CDR2 YSYEKL. In DNA, the CDR3 is TGCGCCAGCAGCCATCCCAGGGTAGGGGGCAATGAGCAGTTCTTC. As protein: CASSHPRVGGNEQFF.

DNA for the CDR3: TGTGCCAGCAGCTTAGGAAGAGGGACTCGACGGGTGACCTTC. Its translation is CASSLGRGTRRVTF. The chain combines TRBV7-9 with TRBJ1-2, with D perhaps TRBD1 (5 bases). Germline CDR1 reads SEHNR; CDR2 reads FQNEAQ (reference sequence). The CDR3 spans 14 residues. Trimming removed 1 base from V and 14 bases from J, with 20 bases in between.

This clone rates as medium-sized (0.01 to 0.1%). This CDR3 is also generated by other DNA sequences in the sample. This rearrangement joins TRBV5-1 to TRBJ1-3; the D is unclear. V was pared by 4 bases and J by 4 bases, with 12 bases between. The CDR3 has 14 amino acids. Germline CDR1 is SGHRS and CDR2 is YFSETQ. The CDR3 loop is CASSPLSGGNTIYF. DNA for the CDR3: TGCGCCAGCAGCCCCCTCTCGGGAGGAAACACCATATATTTT.

This clone came up a few times. This rearrangement joins TRBV7-8 to TRBJ1-6, with D tentatively TRBD1 (6 bases). CDR3 length: 14 residues. In germline, CDR1 is SGHVS, CDR2 FQNEAQ. The germline V and J ends were trimmed by 5 bases and 10 bases, with 15 bases remaining between them. The CDR3 DNA follows: TGTGCCAGCAGCAAACAGGGAGTAGGCTCACCCCTCCACTTT. Its protein is CASSKQGVGSPLHF. Based on the CDR3 plus reference TRBV7-8 and TRBJ1-6, the full variable domain is GAGVSQSPRYKVAKRGQDVALRCDPISGHVSLFWYQQALGQGPEFLTYFQNEAQLDKSGLPSDRFFAERPEGSVSTLKIQRTQQEDSAVYLCASSKQGVGSPLHFGNGTRLTVT.

The chain recombines TRBV5-6 with TRBJ2-1; D uncertain. Germline V gene data show CDR1 as SGHDT and CDR2 as YYEEEE. V was shortened by 2 bases and J by 0 bases, with 9 bases between the two germline ends. The CDR3 runs to 15 residues. As DNA, the CDR3 is TGTGCCAGCAGCTTCAGGTCGAGCTCCTACAATGAGCAGTTCTTC. Amino acid sequence: CASSFRSSSYNEQFF.